This TCR beta chain emerged from a study of OX40 agonist ivuxolimab in advanced cancers. TCRdb's copy holds only in-frame clones and misses some; the assay was immunoSEQ multiplex PCR. The repertoire holds 77,000 or so clones, with just under 95% as singletons. The V gene's germline CDR1 is SEHNR and CDR2 FQNEAQ (reference sequence). The germline V and J ends were trimmed by 5 bases and 5 bases, with 12 bases remaining between them. The CDR3 has 13 residues. The source material was CD4+ or CD8+ T cells sorted from blood, sampled in a trial of the OX40 agonist ivuxolimab. This TCR was sampled from an adult with an advanced solid tumor such as melanoma, head and neck, liver or kidney cancer. The chain links TRBV7-9 to TRBJ2-5; D gene unclear. The CDR3 sequence is CASSPVGWETQYF. CDR3 coding DNA: TGTGCCAGCAGCCCAGTGGGGTGGGAGACCCAGTACTTC.